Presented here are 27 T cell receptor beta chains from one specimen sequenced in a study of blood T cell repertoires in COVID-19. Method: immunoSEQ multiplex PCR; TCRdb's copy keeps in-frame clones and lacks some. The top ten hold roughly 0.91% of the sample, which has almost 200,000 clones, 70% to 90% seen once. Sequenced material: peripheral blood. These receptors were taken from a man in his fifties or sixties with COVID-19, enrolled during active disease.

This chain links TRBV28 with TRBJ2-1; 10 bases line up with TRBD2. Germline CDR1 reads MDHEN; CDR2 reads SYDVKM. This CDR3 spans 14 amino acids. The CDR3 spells CAAKAGGPISEQFF. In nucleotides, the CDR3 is TGTGCGGCAAAAGCGGGAGGGCCTATTAGCGAGCAGTTCTTC.

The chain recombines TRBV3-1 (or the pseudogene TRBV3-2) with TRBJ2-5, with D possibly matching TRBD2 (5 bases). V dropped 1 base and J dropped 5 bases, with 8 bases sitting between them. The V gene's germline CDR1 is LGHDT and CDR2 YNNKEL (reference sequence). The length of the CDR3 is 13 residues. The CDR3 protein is CASSQAGVETQYF. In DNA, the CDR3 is TGTGCCAGCAGCCAAGCCGGGGTTGAGACCCAGTACTTC.

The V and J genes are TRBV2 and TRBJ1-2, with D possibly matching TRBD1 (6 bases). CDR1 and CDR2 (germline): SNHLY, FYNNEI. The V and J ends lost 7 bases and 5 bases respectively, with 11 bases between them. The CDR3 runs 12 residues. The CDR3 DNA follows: TGTGCCAGCACCCTAAGGGGGTATGGCTACACCTTC. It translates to CASTLRGYGYTF.

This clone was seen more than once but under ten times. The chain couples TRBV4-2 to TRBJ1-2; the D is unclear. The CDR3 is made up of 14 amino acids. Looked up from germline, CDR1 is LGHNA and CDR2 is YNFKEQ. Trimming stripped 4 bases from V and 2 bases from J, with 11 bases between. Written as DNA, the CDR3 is TGTGCCAGCAGCCGCGGGAGCGAAAACTATGGCTACACCTTC. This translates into CASSRGSENYGYTF.

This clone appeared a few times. CDR3 nucleotides: TGTGCTAGTGGTCTTGACACTGAAGCTTTCTTT. Residues: CASGLDTEAFF. The genes are TRBV12-5 and TRBJ1-1; D unclear. This CDR3 is 11 amino acids long. Trimming pared 5 bases from V and 3 bases from J, leaving 4 bases between. CDR1 is LGHNT and CDR2 is FRNRAP in the germline V gene.

The DNA of the CDR3 is TGTGCCAGCAGCCAGGTGCCAGGGGATCAGCCCCAGCATTTT. Translating gives CASSQVPGDQPQHF. The chain uses TRBV3-1 (or the pseudogene TRBV3-2) and TRBJ1-5; D might be TRBD1 (6 bases). Germline CDR1 LGHDT, CDR2 YNNKEL (reference sequence). This CDR3 is built from 14 residues. V lost 3 bases to trimming and J lost 5 bases, with 11 bases between them.

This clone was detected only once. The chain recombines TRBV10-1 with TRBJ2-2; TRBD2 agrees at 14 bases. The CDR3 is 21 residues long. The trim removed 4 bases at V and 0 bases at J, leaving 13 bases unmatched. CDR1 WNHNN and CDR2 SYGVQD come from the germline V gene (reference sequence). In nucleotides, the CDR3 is TGCGCCAGCAGTGGTCACAGGACTAGCGGGAGGCTAGTAGCGAACACCGGGGAGCTGTTTTTT. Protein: CASSGHRTSGRLVANTGELFF.

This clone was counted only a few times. In DNA, the CDR3 is TGTGCCAGCTCAACTCCGGGACAGAGGGACTATGGCTACACCTTC. It codes for CASSTPGQRDYGYTF. The chain carries TRBV18 and TRBJ1-2, with 7 nucleotides matching TRBD1. This CDR3 comprises 15 residues. V gave up 5 bases and J gave up 3 bases; unmatched junction bases: 9. Germline V gives CDR1 KGHSH, CDR2 LQKENI. Drawing the rest from reference TRBV18 and TRBJ1-2, the complete variable domain is NAGVMQNPRHLVRRRGQEARLRCSPMKGHSHVYWYRQLPEEGLKFMVYLQKENIIDESGMPKERFSAEFPKEGPSILRIQQVVRGDSAAYFCASSTPGQRDYGYTFGSGTRLTVV.

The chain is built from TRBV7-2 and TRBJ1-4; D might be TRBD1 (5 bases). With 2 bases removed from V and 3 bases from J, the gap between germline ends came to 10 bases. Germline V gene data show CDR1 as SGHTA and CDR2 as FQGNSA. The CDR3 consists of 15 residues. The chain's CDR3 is CASSLYGGANEKLFF. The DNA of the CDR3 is TGTGCCAGCAGCTTATACGGGGGGGCTAATGAAAAACTGTTTTTT.

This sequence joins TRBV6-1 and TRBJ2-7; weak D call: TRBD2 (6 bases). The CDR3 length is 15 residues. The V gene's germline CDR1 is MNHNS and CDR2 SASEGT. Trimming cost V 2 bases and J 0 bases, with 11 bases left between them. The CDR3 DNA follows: TGTGCCAGCAGTGAAAGGAGGGAGAGCTCCTACGAGCAGTACTTC. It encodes CASSERRESSYEQYF.

In DNA, the CDR3 is TGTGCCAGCTCACCAGGCAGGGACAGCTTTAACTATGGCTACACCTTC. It codes for CASSPGRDSFNYGYTF. The chain has TRBV18 and TRBJ1-2; the match to TRBD1 covers 7 bases. V lost 2 bases and J lost 1; bases outside the gene matches: 7. This CDR3 region has 16 residues. Germline V lookup: CDR1 KGHSH, CDR2 LQKENI.

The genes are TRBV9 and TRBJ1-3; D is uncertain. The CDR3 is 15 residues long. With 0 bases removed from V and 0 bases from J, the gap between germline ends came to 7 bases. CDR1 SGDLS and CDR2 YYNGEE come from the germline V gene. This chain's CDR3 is CASSVEWSSGNTIYF. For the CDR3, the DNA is TGTGCCAGCAGCGTAGAGTGGAGCTCTGGAAACACCATATATTTT.

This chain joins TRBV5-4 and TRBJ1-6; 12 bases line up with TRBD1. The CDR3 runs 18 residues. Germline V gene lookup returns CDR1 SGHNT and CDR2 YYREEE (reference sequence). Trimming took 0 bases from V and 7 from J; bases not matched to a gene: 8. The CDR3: CASSLGSGQGARNSPLHF. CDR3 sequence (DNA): TGTGCCAGCAGCTTGGGGTCGGGACAGGGGGCGAGGAATTCACCCCTCCACTTT.

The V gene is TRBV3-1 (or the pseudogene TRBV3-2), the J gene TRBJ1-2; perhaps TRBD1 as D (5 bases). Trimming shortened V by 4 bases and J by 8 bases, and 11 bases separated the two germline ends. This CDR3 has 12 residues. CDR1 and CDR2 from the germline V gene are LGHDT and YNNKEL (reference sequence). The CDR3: CASSRGLTGYTF. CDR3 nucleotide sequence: TGTGCCAGCAGCCGGGGACTAACCGGCTACACCTTC.

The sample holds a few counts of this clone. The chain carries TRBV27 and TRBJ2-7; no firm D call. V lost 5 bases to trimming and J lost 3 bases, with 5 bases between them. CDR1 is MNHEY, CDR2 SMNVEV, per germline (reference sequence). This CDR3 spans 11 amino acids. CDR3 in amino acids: CASSPLYEQYF. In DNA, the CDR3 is TGTGCCAGCAGTCCCCTCTACGAGCAGTACTTC.

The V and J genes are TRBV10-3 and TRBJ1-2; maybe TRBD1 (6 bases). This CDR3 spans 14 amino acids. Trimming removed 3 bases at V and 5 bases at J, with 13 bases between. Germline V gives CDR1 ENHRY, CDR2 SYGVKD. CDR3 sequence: CAISDLPTGYGYTF. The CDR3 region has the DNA TGTGCCATCAGTGACCTTCCCACAGGGTATGGCTACACCTTC.

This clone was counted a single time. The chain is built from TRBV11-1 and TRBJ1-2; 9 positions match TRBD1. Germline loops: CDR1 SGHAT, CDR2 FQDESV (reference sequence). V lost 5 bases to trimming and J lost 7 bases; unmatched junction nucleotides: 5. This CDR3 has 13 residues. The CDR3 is CASSPGQGIGYTF. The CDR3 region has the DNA TGTGCCAGCAGCCCAGGACAGGGGATTGGCTACACCTTC.

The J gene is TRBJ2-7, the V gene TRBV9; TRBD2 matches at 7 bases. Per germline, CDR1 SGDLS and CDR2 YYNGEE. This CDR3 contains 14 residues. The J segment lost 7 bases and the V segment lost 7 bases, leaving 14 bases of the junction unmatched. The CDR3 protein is CASQREESSREQYF. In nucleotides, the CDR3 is TGTGCCAGCCAACGGGAGGAATCCTCGAGGGAGCAGTACTTC. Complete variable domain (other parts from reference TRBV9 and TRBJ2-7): DSGVTQTPKHLITATGQRVTLRCSPRSGDLSVYWYQQSLDQGLQFLIQYYNGEERAKGNILERFSAQQFPDLHSELNLSSLELGDSALYFCASQREESSREQYFGPGTRLTVT.

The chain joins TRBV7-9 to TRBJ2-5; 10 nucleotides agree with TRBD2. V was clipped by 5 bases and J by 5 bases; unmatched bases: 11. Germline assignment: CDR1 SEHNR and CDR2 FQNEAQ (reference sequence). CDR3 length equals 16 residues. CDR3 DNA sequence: TGTGCCAGCAGCCGGGCCCTAGCGGGAGAAACGGAGACCCAGTACTTC. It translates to CASSRALAGETETQYF.

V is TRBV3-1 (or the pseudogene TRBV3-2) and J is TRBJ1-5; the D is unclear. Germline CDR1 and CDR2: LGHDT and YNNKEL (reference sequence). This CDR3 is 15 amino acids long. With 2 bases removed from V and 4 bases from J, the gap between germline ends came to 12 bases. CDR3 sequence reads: CASSQNGDPNQPQHF. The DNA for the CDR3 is TGTGCCAGCAGCCAAAATGGAGATCCTAATCAGCCCCAGCATTTT.

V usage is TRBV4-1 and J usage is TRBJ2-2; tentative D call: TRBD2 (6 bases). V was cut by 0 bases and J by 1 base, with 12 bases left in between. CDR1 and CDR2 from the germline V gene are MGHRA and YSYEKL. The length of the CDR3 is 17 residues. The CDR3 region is CASSQDGLARNTGELFF. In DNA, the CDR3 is TGCGCCAGCAGCCAAGATGGTCTAGCGAGGAACACCGGGGAGCTGTTTTTT.

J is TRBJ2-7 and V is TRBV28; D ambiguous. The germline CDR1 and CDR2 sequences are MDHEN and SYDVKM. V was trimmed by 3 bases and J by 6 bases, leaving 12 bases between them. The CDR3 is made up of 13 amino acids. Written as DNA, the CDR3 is TGTGCCAGCAGTTTTCCCCTCGCCAGCGAGCAGTACTTC. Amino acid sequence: CASSFPLASEQYF.

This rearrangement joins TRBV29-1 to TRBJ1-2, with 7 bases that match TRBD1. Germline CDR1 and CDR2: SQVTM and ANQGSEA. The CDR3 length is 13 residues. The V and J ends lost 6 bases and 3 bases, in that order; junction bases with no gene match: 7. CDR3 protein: CSVFSTGYYGYTF. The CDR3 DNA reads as TGCAGCGTATTCTCGACAGGGTACTATGGCTACACCTTC. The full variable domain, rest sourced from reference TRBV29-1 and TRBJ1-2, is SAVISQKPSRDICQRGTSLTIQCQVDSQVTMMFWYRQQPGQSLTLIATANQGSEATYESGFVIDKFPISRPNLTFSTLTVSNMSPEDSSIYLCSVFSTGYYGYTFGSGTRLTVV.

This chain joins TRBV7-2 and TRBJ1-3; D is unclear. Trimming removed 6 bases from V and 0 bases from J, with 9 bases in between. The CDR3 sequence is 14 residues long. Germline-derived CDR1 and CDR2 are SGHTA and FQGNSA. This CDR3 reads CASRAGGSGNTIYF. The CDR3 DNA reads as TGTGCCAGCAGGGCGGGCGGCTCTGGAAACACCATATATTTT.

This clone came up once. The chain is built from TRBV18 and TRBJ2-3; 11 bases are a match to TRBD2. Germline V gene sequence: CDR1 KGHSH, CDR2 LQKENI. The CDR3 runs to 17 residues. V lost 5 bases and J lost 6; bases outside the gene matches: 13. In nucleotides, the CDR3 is TGTGCCAGCTCATCCACGTATAGCGGGAGGGCCTACGATACGCAGTATTTT. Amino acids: CASSSTYSGRAYDTQYF.

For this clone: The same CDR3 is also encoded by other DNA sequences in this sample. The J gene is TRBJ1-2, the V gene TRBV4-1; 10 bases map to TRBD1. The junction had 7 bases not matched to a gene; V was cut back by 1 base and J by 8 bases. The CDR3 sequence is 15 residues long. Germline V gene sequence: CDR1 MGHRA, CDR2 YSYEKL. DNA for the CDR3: TGCGCCAGCAGCCAAGGGGACAGGGGAACGGGCGGCTACACCTTC. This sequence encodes CASSQGDRGTGGYTF.

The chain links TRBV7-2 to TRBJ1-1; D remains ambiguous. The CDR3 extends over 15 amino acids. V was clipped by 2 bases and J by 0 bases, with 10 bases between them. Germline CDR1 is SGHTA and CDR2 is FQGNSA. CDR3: CASSLSDILNTEAFF. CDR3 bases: TGTGCCAGCAGCTTATCCGACATCCTGAACACTGAAGCTTTCTTT.